Listed here is a single T cell receptor beta chain. Compared with germline, one end of the junction differs, possibly owing to a read error. The entry originates in a study of blood T cells in healthy people across ages. The germline gives CDR1 ENHRY, CDR2 SYGVKD. CDR3 length: 15 residues. Russia was home to the donors, healthy Caucasian individuals aged roughly 6 to 100. Through a sample-barcoded 5' primer and a J-beta primer mix, a second PCR was run for 7 to 11 cycles. Each cDNA molecule, via a template-switch adaptor with 12 random nucleotides, was tagged. Using its own MiXCR run on the 5' RACE reads, TCRdb lists one record per CDR3 protein. The sample gives over 700,000 distinct CDR3 sequences, around 25% of which show up once; just under 9.5% is in the top ten. These data were also filed under a second study, of T cells of mothers and their children. That source reports: A few mothers and their six children, all healthy Caucasians, donated. The second PCR's M1S primer added sample barcodes and 2-4 random nucleotides.

Sample: blood. This clonotype was obtained from a boy aged 5-17 years in good health. The rearrangement uses TRBV10-3 and TRBJ2-1; D is ambiguous. Written as DNA, the CDR3 is TGTGCCATCAGTGAGTCGTTAACGGAGCGCTACGAGCAATACTTC. Translating gives CAISESLTERYEQYF.